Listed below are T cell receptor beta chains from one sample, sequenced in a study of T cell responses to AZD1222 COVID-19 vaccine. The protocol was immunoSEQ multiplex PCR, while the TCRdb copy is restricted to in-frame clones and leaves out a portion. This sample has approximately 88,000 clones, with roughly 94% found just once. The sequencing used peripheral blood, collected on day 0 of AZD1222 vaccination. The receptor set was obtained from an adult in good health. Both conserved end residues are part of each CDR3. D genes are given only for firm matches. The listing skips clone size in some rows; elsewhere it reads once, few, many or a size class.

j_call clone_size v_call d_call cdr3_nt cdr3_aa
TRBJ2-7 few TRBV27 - TGTGCCAGCAGTTTTCTCAGTAACTACGAGCAGTACTTC CASSFLSNYEQYF
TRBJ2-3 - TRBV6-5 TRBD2 TGTGCCACCTCTAACCTAGCGGATAGCACAGATACGCAGTATTTT CATSNLADSTDTQYF
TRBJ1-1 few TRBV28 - TGTGCCAGCAGCCTGGAGGACAATGTGAACACTGAAGCTTTCTTT CASSLEDNVNTEAFF
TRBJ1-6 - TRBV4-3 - TGCGCCAGCAGCCAGAGGGAGAGCTCCTATAATTCACCCCTCCACTTT CASSQRESSYNSPLHF
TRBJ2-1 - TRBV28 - TGTGCCAGCACCCAAGGCGGGACAGCACACAATGAGCAGTTCTTC CASTQGGTAHNEQFF
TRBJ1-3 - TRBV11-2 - TGTGCCAGCAGCTTAGACAGGGTTGGAAACACCATATATTTT CASSLDRVGNTIYF
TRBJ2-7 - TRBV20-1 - TGCAGTGCTAGTCGGACATTGGGATCCTACGAGCAGTACTTC CSASRTLGSYEQYF
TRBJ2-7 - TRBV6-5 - TGTGCCAGCAGGCTGTTCTACGAGCAGTACTTC CASRLFYEQYF
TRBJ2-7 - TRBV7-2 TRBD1 TGTGCCAGCAGCTTAGTTGGGACAGGGTCATACGAGCAGTACTTC CASSLVGTGSYEQYF
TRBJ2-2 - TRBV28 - TGTGCCAGCAGTTTAGGGGTAACCGGGGAGCTGTTTTTT CASSLGVTGELFF
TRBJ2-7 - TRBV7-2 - TGTGCCAGCAGCCCAGGCGGGCGGGGCCCGTACGAGCAGTACTTC CASSPGGRGPYEQYF
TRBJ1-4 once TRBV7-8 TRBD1 TGTGCCAGCAGCTTAAGACAGGGTGGCCTTGAAAAACTGTTTTTT CASSLRQGGLEKLFF
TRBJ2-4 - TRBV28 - TGTGCCAGCAGTTGGGGGAGGCTCCTAGCCAAAAACATTCAGTACTTC CASSWGRLLAKNIQYF
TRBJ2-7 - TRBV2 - TGTGCCAGCAGCGACAGCTACGAGCAGTACTTC CASSDSYEQYF
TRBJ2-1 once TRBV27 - TGTGCCAGCAGTCCAACAGCGTACGGGGAGCAGTTCTTC CASSPTAYGEQFF
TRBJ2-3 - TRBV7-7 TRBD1 TGTGCCAGCAGCCCCTCAGGGGGCGGCACAGATACGCAGTATTTT CASSPSGGGTDTQYF
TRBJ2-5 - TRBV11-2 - TGTGCCAGCAGCTGGACGGTTCTGGAGACCCAGTACTTC CASSWTVLETQYF
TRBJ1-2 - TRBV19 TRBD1 TGTGCCAGTATCCTAGGACAGGACGCCCGCTATGGCTACACCTTC CASILGQDARYGYTF
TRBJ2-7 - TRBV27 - TGTGCCAGCAGTTATACGGGGGCGGACTACGAGCAGTACTTC CASSYTGADYEQYF
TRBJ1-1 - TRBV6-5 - TGTGCCAGCAGTTGGTCCGTTTCGAACACTGAAGCTTTCTTT CASSWSVSNTEAFF
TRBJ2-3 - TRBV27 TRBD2 TGTGCCAGCAGTTTGGGCGGGAGGGCCAATACGCAGTATTTT CASSLGGRANTQYF